Below are 21 T cell receptor beta chains sequenced from a single sample in a study of blood T cells in healthy people across ages. A second 7 to 11 cycle PCR used barcoded and J-beta primers. TCRdb reanalysed the 5' RACE reads using MiXCR and keeps one entry per CDR3 protein. The top ten hold approximately 22% of the sample, which has 1.8 million or so distinct CDR3 sequences, about 39% seen once. The specimen sequenced was blood. These receptors came from a human donor in good health.

This clonotype was recorded at least ten times. The V call is TRBV29-1, the J call TRBJ2-7, with D maybe TRBD1 (5 bases). This CDR3 comprises 14 residues. Trimming cost V 5 bases and J 3 bases, with 17 bases left between them. The germline CDR1 and CDR2 sequences are SQVTM and ANQGSEA. CDR3 DNA: TGCAGCGTTTTAGGGGATTTAGGTTTCTACGAGCAGTACTTC. This gives the protein CSVLGDLGFYEQYF.

This clonotype has just a few counts. The rearrangement uses TRBV10-3 and TRBJ2-4; TRBD1 agrees at 10 bases. The better agreement between TRBJ2-7 and the DNA end casts doubt on the J call. Germline V gene lookup returns CDR1 ENHRY and CDR2 SYGVKD. The CDR3 spans 14 residues. The CDR3 region is CAISDPGQGNEQYF. The CDR3 coding sequence is TGTGCCATCAGTGACCCGGGACAGGGGAACGAGCAGTACTTC.

A few counts support this clonotype. V and J are TRBV20-1 and TRBJ2-3; 8 bases map to TRBD1. There are 15 residues in the CDR3. From germline, CDR1 is DFQATT and CDR2 SNEGSKA (reference sequence). The V gene end was trimmed by 1 base and the J gene end by 6 bases; junction bases not matched to a gene: 9. The CDR3 loop reads CSARADRGPLDTQYF. CDR3 bases: TGCAGTGCTAGAGCAGACAGGGGCCCCTTGGATACGCAGTATTTT.

The rearrangement links TRBV2 to TRBJ2-5; D not certain. The J call may be in error: the DNA end matches TRBJ2-1 better. The germline CDR1 and CDR2 sequences are SNHLY and FYNNEI. The CDR3 has 13 residues. Written as DNA, the CDR3 is TGTGCCAGCAGTAAAGTGGACGCAGAGACCCAGTTCTTC. Amino acid sequence: CASSKVDAETQFF.

The CDR3 DNA reads TGTGCCGGAGCAGAGCAGTTACATAGCAATCAGCCCCAGCATTTT. This codes for CAGAEQLHSNQPQHF. The chain is built from TRBV6-1 and TRBJ1-5, with D uncertain. The CDR3 loop spans 15 amino acids. With 11 bases removed from V and 0 bases from J, the gap between germline ends came to 17 bases. Germline V lookup: CDR1 MNHNS, CDR2 SASEGT.

The rearrangement joins TRBV20-1 to TRBJ1-5; TRBD1 aligns across 9 bases. The CDR3 consists of 14 residues. V shed 5 bases and J 1 base; nucleotides not matched to a gene: 3. Germline V gene sequence: CDR1 DFQATT, CDR2 SNEGSKA (reference sequence). CDR3 protein: CSASTGGSNQPQHF. DNA of the CDR3: TGCAGTGCTTCGACAGGGGGGAGCAATCAGCCCCAGCATTTT.

The genes are TRBV7-8 and TRBJ2-1; perhaps TRBD1 as D (6 bases). Looked up from germline, CDR1 is SGHVS and CDR2 is FQNEAQ. Trimming pared 5 bases from V and 0 bases from J, leaving 14 bases between. The length of the CDR3 is 16 residues. CDR3 sequence: CASSPPDRYSYNEQFF. In nucleotides, the CDR3 is TGTGCCAGCAGCCCCCCCGACAGGTACTCCTACAATGAGCAGTTCTTC.

The V gene is TRBV12-3 or TRBV12-4, the J gene TRBJ2-2; 7 nucleotides line up with TRBD1. The ends lost 5 bases at V and 6 bases at J; junction bases unmatched: 9. CDR3 size: 15 residues. The CDR3 loop reads CASSLRQGGAGELFF. The CDR3 region has the DNA TGTGCCAGCAGTCTCCGACAGGGTGGGGCCGGGGAGCTGTTTTTT.

Only a few counts were recorded for this clonotype. J is TRBJ2-1 and V is TRBV18; D remains ambiguous. Germline lookup yields CDR1 KGHSH and CDR2 LQKENI. The CDR3 totals 15 residues. The ends were cut back, 3 bases at V and 0 bases at J, with 9 bases in the middle. The CDR3 spells CASSPQSSSYNEQFF. The CDR3 region has the DNA TGTGCCAGCTCACCCCAGAGTAGCTCCTACAATGAGCAGTTCTTC.

The V gene is TRBV10-3, the J gene TRBJ2-7; tentative D call: TRBD2 (7 bases). Judging by the DNA end, TRBJ2-5 fits better; the J call may be wrong. This CDR3 is built from 15 residues. Germline V lookup: CDR1 ENHRY, CDR2 SYGVKD. For the CDR3, the DNA is TGTGCCATCAGCCCCGAGCGGGACAACATACGGACCCAGTACTTC. This sequence encodes CAISPERDNIRTQYF.

This clonotype was found many times. The gene calls are TRBV20-1 and TRBJ1-5; 7 bases fit TRBD1. This CDR3 contains 15 residues. V shed 2 bases and J 3 bases; nucleotides not matched to a gene: 7. Looked up from germline, CDR1 is DFQATT and CDR2 is SNEGSKA (reference sequence). The chain's CDR3 is CSARSFTGVNQPQHF. The CDR3 DNA reads as TGCAGTGCTAGATCATTTACAGGGGTCAATCAGCCCCAGCATTTT.

The chain is built from TRBV12-3 or TRBV12-4 and TRBJ2-1; D perhaps matches TRBD2 (5 bases). Trimming took 6 bases from V and 10 from J, leaving 13 bases between them. This CDR3 contains 12 residues. In nucleotides, the CDR3 is TGTGCCAGCAGCCGGGGAAGCGAAGAGCAGTTCTTC. It is translated as CASSRGSEEQFF.

V gene TRBV4-2 combines with J gene TRBJ2-1, with TRBD1 as a possible D gene (6 bases). Trimming took off 3 bases at V and 5 bases at J, with 11 bases between the two ends. Germline loops: CDR1 LGHNA, CDR2 YNFKEQ. The CDR3 is made up of 14 amino acids. CDR3 amino acids: CASSHTGQNNEQFF. CDR3 DNA sequence: TGTGCCAGCAGCCATACGGGACAAAACAATGAGCAGTTCTTC.

The CDR3 nucleotides read TGCAGCGTCGGAGGGCGGGGGGGCCTTATTGAGCAGTTCTTC. Translated, it gives CSVGGRGGLIEQFF. The J gene is TRBJ2-1, the V gene TRBV29-1; the match to TRBD2 covers 9 bases. The germline CDR1 and CDR2 sequences are SQVTM and ANQGSEA. The ends lost 6 bases at V and 9 bases at J; junction bases unmatched: 12. The CDR3 spans 14 residues.

The rearrangement uses TRBV20-1 and TRBJ2-7; D not resolved. This CDR3 region has 11 residues. With 2 bases removed from V and 3 bases from J, the gap between germline ends came to 5 bases. Germline V gives CDR1 DFQATT, CDR2 SNEGSKA (reference sequence). CDR3 amino acids: CSARLLYEQYF. Written as DNA, the CDR3 is TGCAGTGCTAGACTTCTCTACGAGCAGTACTTC.

The chain's CDR3 is CATRDTRGVEPQHF. CDR3 bases: TGTGCCACCAGGGACACCCGAGGTGTTGAGCCCCAGCATTTT. The rearrangement joins TRBV24-1 to TRBJ1-5; possibly TRBD1 for D (5 bases). CDR3 length: 14 amino acids. Germline CDR1 is KGHDR and CDR2 is SFDVKD. The V and J ends lost 7 bases and 8 bases respectively, with 17 bases between them.

V gene TRBV20-1 combines with J gene TRBJ1-6, with a possible D match to TRBD1 (5 bases). CDR1 is DFQATT, CDR2 SNEGSKA, per germline (reference sequence). The CDR3 runs 14 residues. V lost 1 base to trimming and J lost 5 bases, with 9 bases between them. CDR3 in amino acids: CSARAGTDNSPLHF. CDR3 coding DNA: TGCAGTGCTAGAGCAGGGACCGATAATTCACCCCTCCACTTT.

This chain connects TRBV29-1 to TRBJ2-3, with 9 positions matching TRBD2. The V gene end was trimmed by 7 bases and the J gene end by 2 bases; junction bases not matched to a gene: 7. Germline CDR1 reads SQVTM; CDR2 reads ANQGSEA. This CDR3 comprises 14 residues. The CDR3 is CSGSTSGSTDTQYF. The CDR3 DNA follows: TGCAGCGGGTCGACTAGCGGTTCCACAGATACGCAGTATTTT.

This clonotype occurred a few times. V is TRBV4-2 and J is TRBJ2-3; no clear D gene. The length of the CDR3 is 17 residues. The germline gives CDR1 LGHNA, CDR2 YNFKEQ. Trimming took 0 bases from V and 6 from J, leaving 19 bases between them. The CDR3 protein is CASSQDRASSLADTQYF. The CDR3 nucleotides are TGTGCCAGCAGCCAAGATAGAGCGTCCTCTCTCGCTGATACGCAGTATTTT.

To note about this clonotype: Mismatch with germline at one junction end may stem from a read error. The V gene is TRBV7-9, the J gene TRBJ1-4; possible D gene TRBD1, 6 bases. The CDR3 is 18 amino acids. Germline lookup yields CDR1 SEHNR and CDR2 FQNEAQ (reference sequence). The CDR3, as DNA: TGTGCCAGCAGCTCGACACTGACAGGACTCGCAACTAATAAAAAACTGTTTTTT. Translating gives CASSSTLTGLATNKKLFF.

This chain links TRBV20-1 with TRBJ1-1, with D perhaps matching TRBD1 (5 bases). The V end was cut by 5 bases, the J end by 0 bases, with 10 bases between. CDR1 and CDR2 (germline): DFQATT, SNEGSKA (reference sequence). This CDR3 has 13 amino acids. The CDR3 DNA sequence: TGCAGTGCTGTACAGACAGTGAACACTGAAGCTTTCTTT. The encoded protein is CSAVQTVNTEAFF.